The subject of this entry is one T cell receptor (beta chain). This entry comes from a study of PD-L1 blockade in urothelial cancer. About the study: Administration of atezolizumab to patients began in about 2014, at 1,200 mg intravenously every 3 weeks. After treatment start, blood was analyzed at 3 weeks (second dose) and at 6 weeks. The median T cell count in blood samples was 140,000 to 150,000.

TCRdb keeps only in-frame clones here, not all; method: immunoSEQ multiplex PCR. The sample holds roughly 110,000 clones, less than 95% seen once. Time point in this sample: peripheral blood 6 weeks after treatment start. Sample numbers ranged from 1 to 8 per patient, encompassing pretreatment and on-treatment collections. Sequences were derived from PBMCs, sampled around atezolizumab (anti-PD-L1) treatment. The TCR originated in a man aged 60 to 75 with urothelial cancer.

CDR3 amino acids: CASSQGQGWGTEAFF. Here the CDR3 DNA reads TGCGCCAGCAGCCAAGGACAGGGATGGGGCACTGAAGCTTTCTTT. The chain employs TRBV5-1 and TRBJ1-1; 8 nucleotides match TRBD1. V gave up 4 bases and J gave up 4 bases; unmatched junction bases: 9. The CDR3 runs to 15 residues. CDR1 SGHRS and CDR2 YFSETQ come from the germline V gene.